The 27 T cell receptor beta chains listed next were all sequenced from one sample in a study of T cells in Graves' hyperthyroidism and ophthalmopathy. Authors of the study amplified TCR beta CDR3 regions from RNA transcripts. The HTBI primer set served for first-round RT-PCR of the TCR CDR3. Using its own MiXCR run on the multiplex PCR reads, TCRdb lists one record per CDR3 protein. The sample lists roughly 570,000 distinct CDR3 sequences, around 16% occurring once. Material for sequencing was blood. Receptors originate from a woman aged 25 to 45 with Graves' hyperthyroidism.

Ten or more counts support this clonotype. The CDR3, as DNA: TGCGCCAGCAGCTTGTTGGGGACATCGGGTGGAAACACCATATATTTT. Translating it yields CASSLLGTSGGNTIYF. The chain is built from TRBV5-1 and TRBJ1-3, with D possibly TRBD1 on 6 matching bases. The CDR3 is 16 residues long. The V gene's germline CDR1 is SGHRS and CDR2 YFSETQ. Between the trimmed V and J ends, which lost 1 base and 3 bases, there was a span of 14 bases.

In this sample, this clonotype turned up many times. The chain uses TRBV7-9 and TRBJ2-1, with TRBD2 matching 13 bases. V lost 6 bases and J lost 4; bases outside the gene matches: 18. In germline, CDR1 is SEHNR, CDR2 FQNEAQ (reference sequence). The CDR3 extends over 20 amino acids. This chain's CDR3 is CASRDTGTSGKFSPYNEQFF. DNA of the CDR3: TGTGCCAGCAGGGATACCGGGACTAGCGGGAAGTTTTCACCTTACAATGAGCAGTTCTTC.

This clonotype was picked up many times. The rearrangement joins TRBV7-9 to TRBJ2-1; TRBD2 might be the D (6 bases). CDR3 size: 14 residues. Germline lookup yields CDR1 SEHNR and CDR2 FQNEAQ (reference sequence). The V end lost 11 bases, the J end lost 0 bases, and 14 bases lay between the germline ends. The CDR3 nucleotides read TGTGCCTCGAGGGTCGGGAGCTCCTACAATGAGCAGTTCTTC. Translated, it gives CASRVGSSYNEQFF.

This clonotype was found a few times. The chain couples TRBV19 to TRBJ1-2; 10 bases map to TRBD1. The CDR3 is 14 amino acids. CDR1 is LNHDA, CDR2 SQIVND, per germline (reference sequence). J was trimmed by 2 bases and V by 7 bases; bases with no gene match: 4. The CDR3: CASTGTGVNYGYTF. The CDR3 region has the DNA TGTGCCAGTACTGGGACAGGGGTGAACTATGGCTACACCTTC.

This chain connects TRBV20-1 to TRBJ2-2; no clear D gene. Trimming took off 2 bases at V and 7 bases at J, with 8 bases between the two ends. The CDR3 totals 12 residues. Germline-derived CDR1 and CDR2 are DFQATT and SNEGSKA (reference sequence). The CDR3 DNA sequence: TGCAGTGCTAGATTCCCAGGCGGGGAGCTGTTTTTT. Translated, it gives CSARFPGGELFF.

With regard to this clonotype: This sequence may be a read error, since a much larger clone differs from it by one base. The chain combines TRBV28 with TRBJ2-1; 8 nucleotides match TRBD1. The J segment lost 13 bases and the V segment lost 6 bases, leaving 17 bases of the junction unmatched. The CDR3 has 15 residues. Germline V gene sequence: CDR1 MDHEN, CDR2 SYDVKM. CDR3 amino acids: CASSLLGQGANIQFF. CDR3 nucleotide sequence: TGTGCCAGCAGCCTTTTAGGACAGGGCGCGAACATTCAGTTCTTC. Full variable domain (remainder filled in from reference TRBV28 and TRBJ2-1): DVKVTQSSRYLVKRTGEKVFLECVQDMDHENMFWYRQDPGLGLRLIYFSYDVKMKEKGDIPEGYSVSREKKERFSLILESASTNQTSMYLCASSLLGQGANIQFFGPGTRLTVL.

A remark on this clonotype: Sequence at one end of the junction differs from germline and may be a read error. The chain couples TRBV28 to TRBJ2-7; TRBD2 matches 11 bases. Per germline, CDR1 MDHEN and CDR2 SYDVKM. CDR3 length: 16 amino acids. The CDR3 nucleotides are TGTGCCAGCGGTTTCTGGTCTAGCGGGAGGTCCTACGAGCAGTACTTC. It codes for CASGFWSSGRSYEQYF.

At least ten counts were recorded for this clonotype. The CDR3 region has the DNA TGTGCCAGCAGTCCAGGGACTGCGGGTTCCGAGCAGTTCTTC. Translating gives CASSPGTAGSEQFF. The rearrangement uses TRBV27 and TRBJ2-1; D perhaps matches TRBD2 (6 bases). Germline CDR1 reads MNHEY; CDR2 reads SMNVEV (reference sequence). This CDR3 comprises 14 residues. V shed 5 bases and J shed 10 bases, with 18 bases lying between them.

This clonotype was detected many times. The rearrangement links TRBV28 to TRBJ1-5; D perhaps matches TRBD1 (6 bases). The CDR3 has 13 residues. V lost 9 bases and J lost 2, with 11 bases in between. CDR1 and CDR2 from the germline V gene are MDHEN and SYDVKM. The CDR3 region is CASIRGGNQPQHF. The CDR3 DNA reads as TGTGCCAGTATCAGGGGAGGCAATCAGCCCCAGCATTTT.

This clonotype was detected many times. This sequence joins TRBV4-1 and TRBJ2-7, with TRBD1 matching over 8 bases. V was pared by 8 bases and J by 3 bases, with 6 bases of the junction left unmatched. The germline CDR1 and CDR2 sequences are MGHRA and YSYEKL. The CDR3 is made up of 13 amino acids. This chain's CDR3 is CASASTGDYEQYF. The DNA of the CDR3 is TGCGCCAGCGCGTCGACAGGGGACTACGAGCAGTACTTC.

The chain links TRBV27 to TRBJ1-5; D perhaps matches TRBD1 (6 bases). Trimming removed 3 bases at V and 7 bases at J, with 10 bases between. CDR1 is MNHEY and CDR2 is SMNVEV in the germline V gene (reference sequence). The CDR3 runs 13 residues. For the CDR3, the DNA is TGTGCCAGCAGTTTCGGACAGAAACAGCCCCAGCATTTT. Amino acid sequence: CASSFGQKQPQHF.

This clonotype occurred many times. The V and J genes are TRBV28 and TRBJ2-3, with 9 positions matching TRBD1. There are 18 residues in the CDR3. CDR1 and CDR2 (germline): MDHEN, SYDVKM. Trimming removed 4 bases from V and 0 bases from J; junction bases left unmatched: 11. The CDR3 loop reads CASSSGTGYSYSTDTQYF. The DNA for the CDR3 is TGTGCCAGCAGTTCCGGGACAGGGTATTCCTATAGCACAGATACGCAGTATTTT.

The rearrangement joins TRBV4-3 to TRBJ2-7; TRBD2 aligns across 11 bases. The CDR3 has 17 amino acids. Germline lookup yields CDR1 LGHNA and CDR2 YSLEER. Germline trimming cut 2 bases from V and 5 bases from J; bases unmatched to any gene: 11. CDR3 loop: CASSQILLAGGSHEQYF. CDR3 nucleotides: TGCGCCAGCAGCCAAATATTGTTAGCGGGAGGGTCCCACGAGCAGTACTTC.

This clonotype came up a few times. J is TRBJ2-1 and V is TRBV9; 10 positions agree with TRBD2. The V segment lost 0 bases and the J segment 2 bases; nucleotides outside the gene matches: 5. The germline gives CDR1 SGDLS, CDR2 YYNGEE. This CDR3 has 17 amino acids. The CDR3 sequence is CASSVATSGRAYNEQFF. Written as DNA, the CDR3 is TGTGCCAGCAGCGTAGCGACGAGCGGGAGGGCCTACAATGAGCAGTTCTTC.

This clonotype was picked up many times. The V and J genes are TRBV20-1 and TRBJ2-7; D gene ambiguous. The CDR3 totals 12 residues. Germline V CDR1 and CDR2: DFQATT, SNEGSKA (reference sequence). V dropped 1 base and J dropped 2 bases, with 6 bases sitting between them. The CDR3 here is CSARGQAYEQYF. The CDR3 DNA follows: TGCAGTGCTAGAGGCCAGGCCTACGAGCAGTACTTC.

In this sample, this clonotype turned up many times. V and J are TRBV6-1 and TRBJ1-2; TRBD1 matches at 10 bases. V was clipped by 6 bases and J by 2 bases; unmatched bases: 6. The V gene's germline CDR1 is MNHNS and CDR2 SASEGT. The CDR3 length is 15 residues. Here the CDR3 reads CASSLDRGQNYGYTF. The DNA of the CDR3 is TGTGCCAGCAGCCTAGACAGGGGGCAAAACTATGGCTACACCTTC.

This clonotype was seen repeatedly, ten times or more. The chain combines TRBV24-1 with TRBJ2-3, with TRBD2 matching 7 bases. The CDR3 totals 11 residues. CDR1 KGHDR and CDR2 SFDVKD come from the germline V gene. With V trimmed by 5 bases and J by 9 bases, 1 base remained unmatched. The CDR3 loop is CATSAGRTQYF. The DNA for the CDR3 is TGTGCCACCAGTGCCGGGAGGACGCAGTATTTT.

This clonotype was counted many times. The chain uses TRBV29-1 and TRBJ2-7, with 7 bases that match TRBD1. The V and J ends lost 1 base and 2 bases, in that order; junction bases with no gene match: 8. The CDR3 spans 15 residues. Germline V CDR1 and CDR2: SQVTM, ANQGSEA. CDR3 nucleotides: TGCAGCGTTGAAGGACGTTCGGGACAGCCCTACGAGCAGTACTTC. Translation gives CSVEGRSGQPYEQYF.

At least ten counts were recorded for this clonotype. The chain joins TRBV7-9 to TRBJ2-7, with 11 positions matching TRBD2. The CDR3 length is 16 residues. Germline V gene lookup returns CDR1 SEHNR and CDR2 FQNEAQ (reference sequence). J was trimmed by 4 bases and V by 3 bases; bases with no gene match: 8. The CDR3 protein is CASSFSGLAGGYEQYF. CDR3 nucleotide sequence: TGTGCCAGCAGCTTCTCCGGACTAGCGGGTGGATACGAGCAGTACTTC.

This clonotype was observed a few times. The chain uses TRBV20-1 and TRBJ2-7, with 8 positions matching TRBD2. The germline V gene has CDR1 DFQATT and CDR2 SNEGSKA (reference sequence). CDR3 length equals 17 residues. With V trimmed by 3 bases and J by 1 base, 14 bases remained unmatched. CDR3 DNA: TGCAGTGCTAGTCGAAGGGTTGTGAGCGGGAGTTCCTACGAGCAGTACTTC. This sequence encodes CSASRRVVSGSSYEQYF.

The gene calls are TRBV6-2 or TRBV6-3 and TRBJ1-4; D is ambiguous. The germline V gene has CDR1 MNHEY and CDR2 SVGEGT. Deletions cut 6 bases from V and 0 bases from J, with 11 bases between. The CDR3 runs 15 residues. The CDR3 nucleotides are TGTGCCAGCAGCCTACTGCCTGCAACTAATGAAAAACTGTTTTTT. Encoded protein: CASSLLPATNEKLFF.

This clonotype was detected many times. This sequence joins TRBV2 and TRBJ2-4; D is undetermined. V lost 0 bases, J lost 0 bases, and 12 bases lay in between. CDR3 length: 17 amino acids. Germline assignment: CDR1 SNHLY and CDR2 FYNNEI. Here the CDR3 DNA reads TGTGCCAGCAGTGAAGCCCCGATGGAACTAGCCAAAAACATTCAGTACTTC. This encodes CASSEAPMELAKNIQYF. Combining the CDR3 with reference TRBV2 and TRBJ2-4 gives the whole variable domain EPEVTQTPSHQVTQMGQEVILRCVPISNHLYFYWYRQILGQKVEFLVSFYNNEISEKSEIFDDQFSVERPDGSNFTLKIRSTKLEDSAMYFCASSEAPMELAKNIQYFGAGTRLSVL.

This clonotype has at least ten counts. CDR3 loop: CASSLFSGSGDNEQFF. The DNA of the CDR3 is TGTGCCAGCAGTTTATTCAGCGGGAGCGGAGACAATGAGCAGTTCTTC. The genes are TRBV27 and TRBJ2-1; 8 nucleotides align to TRBD2. The V gene end was trimmed by 1 base and the J gene end by 5 bases; junction bases not matched to a gene: 7. CDR3 length: 16 amino acids. CDR1 is MNHEY, CDR2 SMNVEV, per germline (reference sequence).

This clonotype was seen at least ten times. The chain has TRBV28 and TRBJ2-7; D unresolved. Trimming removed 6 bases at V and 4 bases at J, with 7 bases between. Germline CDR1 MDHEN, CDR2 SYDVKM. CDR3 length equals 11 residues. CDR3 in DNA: TGTGCCAGCAGGCTCAAATACGAGCAGTACTTC. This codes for CASRLKYEQYF.

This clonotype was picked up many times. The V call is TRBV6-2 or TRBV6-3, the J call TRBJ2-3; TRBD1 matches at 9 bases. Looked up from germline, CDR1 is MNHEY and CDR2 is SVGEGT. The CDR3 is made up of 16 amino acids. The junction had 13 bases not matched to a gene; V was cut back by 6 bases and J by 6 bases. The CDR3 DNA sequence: TGTGCCAGCAGCCCACAATGGGACAGGGCGGAGGATACGCAGTATTTT. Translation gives CASSPQWDRAEDTQYF.

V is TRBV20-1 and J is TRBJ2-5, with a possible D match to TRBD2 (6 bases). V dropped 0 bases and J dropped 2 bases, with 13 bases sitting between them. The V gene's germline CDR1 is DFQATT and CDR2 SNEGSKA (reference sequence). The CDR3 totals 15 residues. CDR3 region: CSARDPTGTQETQYF. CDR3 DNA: TGCAGTGCTAGAGATCCCACCGGGACTCAAGAGACCCAGTACTTC.

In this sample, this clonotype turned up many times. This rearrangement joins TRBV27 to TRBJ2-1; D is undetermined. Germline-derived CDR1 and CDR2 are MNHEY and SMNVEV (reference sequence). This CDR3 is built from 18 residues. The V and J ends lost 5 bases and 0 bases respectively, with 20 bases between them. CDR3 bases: TGTGCCAGCAGTCCACAATACGACACGATCAGCTCCTACAATGAGCAGTTCTTC. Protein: CASSPQYDTISSYNEQFF.